This entry concerns a single TCR beta chain. This sample stems from a study of blood T cell repertoires in COVID-19. Study summary: Spain, Italy and the United States supplied samples that represented acute and convalescent COVID-19. Nucleic acid was either cDNA or gDNA, and it came from T cells, B-cell-depleted T cells, or PBMCs.

Under the authors' procedure: Using reference gene primer amplification, nucleated cell counts were estimated. The data were produced by immunoSEQ multiplex PCR, yet TCRdb's version contains in-frame clones alone and is incomplete. The DNA gave D and trimming, while V, J and clone size come from that table. This sample has roughly 350,000 clones, with around 90% found just once. Trimming at V came to 5 bases and at J to 8 bases, leaving 13 bases not matched to a gene. CDR1 is SGHTA, CDR2 FQGNSA, per germline. This CDR3 contains 15 residues. The sequence came from a woman aged 18-30 years who had recovered from COVID-19. The sample was peripheral blood. The genes are TRBV7-2 and TRBJ1-2, with TRBD1 matching over 8 bases. CDR3 in DNA: TGTGCCAGCAGCCTTTTCGGACAGGGTGTACGCGGCTACACCTTC. It is translated as CASSLFGQGVRGYTF.